The clone carrying this T cell receptor beta chain has at least ten counts. Individual cDNA molecules each received unique molecular identifiers attached to them. A single record per CDR3 protein comes from TCRdb applying MiXCR to the 5' RACE reads. Of 75,000 to 90,000 distinct CDR3 sequences in the sample, roughly 5.7% were seen once. The entry originates in a study of early T cells in non-severe SARS-CoV-2 infection. The CDR3 is 16 amino acids. Trimming took 5 bases from V and 4 from J; bases not matched to a gene: 13. Germline loops: CDR1 DFQATT, CDR2 SNEGSKA (reference sequence). The sequence was obtained from an adult who was a healthcare worker with PCR-confirmed SARS-CoV-2 infection or an uninfected control (not recorded which). The chain joins TRBV20-1 to TRBJ2-3; 9 nucleotides line up with TRBD2. Sequencing was performed on whole blood. The CDR3 sequence: CSAAGREGQVADTQYF. DNA for the CDR3: TGCAGTGCTGCAGGGCGGGAGGGCCAGGTTGCAGATACGCAGTATTTT.